A selection of T cell receptor beta chains follows, all from one sample in a study of cytomegalovirus exposure and HLA in healthy donors. Only in-frame clones appear in the TCRdb table, and some are missing; sequencing was by immunoSEQ multiplex PCR. Of 200,000 to 250,000 clones in the sample, around 78% were seen once. The sequenced sample consisted of PBMCs. These receptor sequences come from a woman aged 18-35 years in good health and CMV-seronegative. The CDR3 runs from the conserved cysteine through the conserved F or W. The D gene is left open where the match is weak. Rows may omit the clone size; those that give it use once, few, many or a size class.

v_call	d_call	clone_size	j_call	cdr3_aa	cdr3_nt
TRBV29-1	TRBD1	few	TRBJ1-5	CSVLTGVSDQPQHF	TGCAGCGTGTTGACAGGGGTATCGGATCAGCCCCAGCATTTT
TRBV30	.	few	TRBJ1-2	CAWSVPPQGEYTF	TGTGCCTGGAGTGTACCCCCCCAGGGAGAGTACACCTTC
TRBV25-1	TRBD1	.	TRBJ1-2	CASSEYGADREYGYTF	TGTGCCAGCAGTGAATATGGGGCGGACAGGGAATATGGCTACACCTTC
TRBV7-3	.	.	TRBJ1-3	CASSQGLTPGNTIYF	TGTGCCAGCAGCCAAGGACTCACGCCTGGAAACACCATATATTTT
TRBV10-3	TRBD2	.	TRBJ2-1	CAIRASGNSYNEQFF	TGTGCCATCAGGGCTAGCGGAAACTCCTACAATGAGCAGTTCTTC
TRBV5-4	.	.	TRBJ1-4	CASSFGPGVANEKLFF	TGTGCCAGCAGCTTCGGCCCCGGGGTGGCTAATGAAAAACTGTTTTTT
TRBV28	.	.	TRBJ2-2	CASSPSAYTGELFF	TGTGCCAGCAGCCCTTCTGCATACACCGGGGAGCTGTTTTTT
TRBV5-6	TRBD1	.	TRBJ1-5	CASSLGTGGGRPQHF	TGTGCCAGCAGCCTTGGGACAGGGGGAGGAAGGCCCCAGCATTTT
TRBV4-2	.	.	TRBJ2-2	CASSQDQGLALNTGELFF	TGTGCCAGCAGCCAAGATCAAGGTCTAGCGCTAAACACCGGGGAGCTGTTTTTT
TRBV9	TRBD2	.	TRBJ2-7	CASSESPAGVYEQYF	TGTGCCAGCAGCGAGAGTCCAGCGGGGGTCTACGAGCAGTACTTC
TRBV19	.	few	TRBJ1-1	CASSMRGSNTEAFF	TGTGCCAGTAGTATGCGGGGCAGTAACACTGAAGCTTTCTTT
TRBV7-3	.	.	TRBJ2-3	CASSSGESTDTQYF	TGTGCCAGCAGCTCGGGGGAGAGCACAGATACGCAGTATTTT
TRBV27	TRBD1	.	TRBJ1-2	CASSNGQGGYGYTF	TGTGCCAGCAGTAACGGACAGGGAGGCTATGGCTACACCTTC
TRBV30	.	few	TRBJ1-5	CAWGRVNQPQHF	TGTGCCTGGGGCAGGGTCAATCAGCCCCAGCATTTT
TRBV5-1	.	.	TRBJ2-7	CASSTRPSAHEQYF	TGCGCCAGCAGCACAAGACCGAGCGCCCACGAGCAGTACTTC
TRBV7-3	TRBD2	.	TRBJ2-1	CASSLDGLVGDNEQFF	TGTGCCAGCAGCTTAGATGGACTAGTGGGGGACAATGAGCAGTTCTTC
TRBV5-4	TRBD2	.	TRBJ2-3	CASSRPGLAGDTQYF	TGTGCCAGCAGCAGGCCGGGACTAGCGGGTGATACGCAGTATTTT
TRBV30	TRBD2	.	TRBJ2-3	CAWSRPSGMTDTQYF	TGTGCCTGGAGTCGGCCTAGCGGAATGACAGATACGCAGTATTTT
TRBV9	TRBD2	.	TRBJ2-6	CASSAFSGSGSGANVLTF	TGTGCCAGCAGCGCCTTTAGCGGGAGCGGCTCTGGGGCCAACGTCCTGACTTTC
TRBV2	TRBD2	few	TRBJ2-5	CASSFGLAGGLGGETQYF	TGTGCCAGCAGCTTCGGACTAGCGGGAGGGCTGGGAGGAGAGACCCAGTACTTC
TRBV30	.	.	TRBJ1-5	CAWSFNTNSNQPQHF	TGTGCCTGGAGTTTCAACACCAATAGCAATCAGCCCCAGCATTTT
TRBV28	.	.	TRBJ2-7	CASSDPYRVTDYEQYF	TGTGCCAGCAGTGACCCGTACAGGGTAACAGACTACGAGCAGTACTTC
TRBV28	.	.	TRBJ2-5	CATGWGSSLETQYF	TGTGCCACCGGGTGGGGTTCGTCGTTGGAGACCCAGTACTTC
TRBV27	.	.	TRBJ1-2	CASSLTDRGGYTF	TGTGCCAGCAGTTTAACCGACCGAGGAGGCTACACCTTC
TRBV27	.	.	TRBJ1-2	CASTPLQGLNYGYTF	TGTGCCAGCACCCCGCTGCAAGGTCTTAACTATGGCTACACCTTC
TRBV5-1	.	.	TRBJ1-2	CASSLERAVYGYTF	TGCGCCAGCAGCTTGGAGAGGGCAGTCTATGGCTACACCTTC
TRBV7-9	TRBD1	few	TRBJ2-7	CASSLAGTEAYEQYF	TGTGCCAGCAGCTTAGCCGGGACAGAAGCCTACGAGCAGTACTTC
TRBV7-3	.	.	TRBJ2-7	CASSLTTAAASYEQYF	TGTGCCAGCAGCTTAACTACGGCGGCAGCTAGCTACGAGCAGTACTTC
TRBV5-6	.	.	TRBJ1-5	CASSLRGRGQPQHF	TGTGCCAGCAGCTTGCGGGGCCGAGGGCAGCCCCAGCATTTT
TRBV2	TRBD1	.	TRBJ1-5	CASRPDRGGFSNQPQHF	TGTGCCAGCAGACCCGACAGGGGGGGTTTTAGCAATCAGCCCCAGCATTTT
TRBV28	.	.	TRBJ1-2	CASSAGSRGNGYTF	TGTGCCAGCAGTGCCGGAAGCAGGGGAAATGGCTACACCTTC
TRBV6-5	.	.	TRBJ2-7	CASSYLGDQEQYF	TGTGCCAGCAGTTACCTGGGCGACCAAGAGCAGTACTTC
TRBV27	TRBD1	.	TRBJ1-5	CASANSDRPDQPQHF	TGTGCCAGCGCCAACTCGGACAGGCCTGATCAGCCCCAGCATTTT
TRBV5-1	TRBD1	.	TRBJ2-3	CASSSGQGADTQYF	TGCGCCAGCAGCTCGGGACAGGGGGCGGATACGCAGTATTTT
TRBV2	.	.	TRBJ2-1	CASSDEQGVYNEQFF	TGTGCCAGCAGTGACGAACAGGGAGTTTACAATGAGCAGTTCTTC
TRBV13	.	.	TRBJ2-7	CASSRGTQASYEQYF	TGTGCCAGCAGCCGCGGGACTCAGGCATCCTACGAGCAGTACTTC
TRBV6-4	TRBD1	many	TRBJ2-3	CASSEQPPGQGADTQYF	TGTGCCAGCAGTGAACAACCGCCGGGACAGGGTGCAGATACGCAGTATTTT
TRBV27	.	.	TRBJ2-7	CASSLKGSGF	TGTGCCAGCAGTTTAAAGGGCAGCGGATTC
TRBV6-5	TRBD1	.	TRBJ2-3	CASSYGTDADTQYF	TGTGCCAGCAGTTACGGGACAGATGCAGATACGCAGTATTTT
TRBV19	.	once	TRBJ2-7	CASALRGSLYEQYF	TGTGCCAGTGCTCTCCGGGGGAGTCTCTACGAGCAGTACTTC
TRBV4-2	TRBD1	.	TRBJ1-2	CASSPWLRGQGNYGYTF	TGTGCCAGCAGCCCCTGGTTGAGGGGACAGGGGAACTATGGCTACACCTTC